This T cell receptor beta chain stems from a study of early T cells in non-severe SARS-CoV-2 infection (dated by TCRdb to 2020 to 2022). Background on the whole study: TCR sequencing used bulk RNA from unsorted whole blood, so alpha and beta chains could not be paired. General conclusions and limits of the study: VDJdb matching was skewed toward anti-spike CD8 responses and likely underestimated virus-specific expansions by missing private and CD4 specificities.

This was a case-control study nested in a cohort of healthcare workers in London, UK, who had nasopharyngeal swab PCR tests and blood samples taken every week. Healthcare workers were enrolled in the week of the UK lockdown, from 23 to 31 March 2020, and were followed every week for up to roughly 15 weeks. In its sample, this clonotype was seen many times. There is no known antigen for this receptor. Base-call qualities are not available, and no considerably larger clone is one nucleotide away. Preparation of the library involved 5' RACE. The instrument was a NextSeq 500. To correct for sequencing error and PCR bias, the TCR library protocol tagged individual cDNA molecules with unique molecular identifiers. Both TCR alpha and beta chains were sequenced, and tight co-correlation was observed between alpha and beta sequence abundances in each sample. The authors processed their data as follows. Decombinator V4 was used to annotate TCR sequences for V gene, J gene and CDR3. TCRs were defined as expanded if a significant change between any two time points was detected under a Poisson model with p below 0.0001. TCR abundances were normalised to the total number of TCRs sequenced in each sample and reported as counts per million. TRAV1-2 paired with TRAJ12, TRAJ20 or TRAJ33 defined MAIT TCRs, while TRAV10 paired with TRAJ18 defined iNKT TCRs. A search of VDJdb, accessed on 1 November 2021, was run for TCRs annotated to CMV, EBV and SARS-CoV-2, with TCRs annotated for multiple antigens excluded. The public reads were reprocessed in TCRdb via fastp at Q25 and MiXCR, keeping in-frame beta chains. Rows merge per CDR3 protein into single entries with the most common DNA and genes. The V and J calls and clone size come from TCRdb's table, not from the authors' own analysis. The sample table shows 32,000 or so distinct CDR3 sequences, and 9% are seen once. Over 10% of the sample lies in the top ten.

At the junction V is shortened by 1 base and J by 2 bases, with 8 bases in between. The CDR3 contains 14 residues, cysteine and phenylalanine counted. Only the CDR3 DNA is retained, 42 bases long and in frame from the first base. CDR1 and CDR2, per the germline V gene, are KGHSH and LQKENI. The sequenced sample consisted of whole blood. This TCR was sampled from an adult who was a healthcare worker with PCR-confirmed SARS-CoV-2 infection or an uninfected control (not recorded which). The receptor chain draws on TRBV18 and TRBJ1-1; tentative D gene TRBD1, with 6 bases matching. The DNA is TGTGCCAGCTCACCACAACAGGGTAACACTGAAGCTTTCTTT. Translated, this is CASSPQQGNTEAFF.